A selection of T cell receptor beta chains follows, all from one sample in a study of cytomegalovirus exposure and HLA in healthy donors. TCRdb's table, derived via immunoSEQ multiplex PCR, lists solely in-frame clones and lacks some. Of tens of thousands of clones in the sample, more than 60% were seen once. The sequenced sample consisted of PBMCs. Receptors originate from a man aged 35-49 years in good health and CMV-seronegative. Each CDR3 is given with its conserved first and last residue. A D gene is named only where the DNA matches it firmly. Clone size is shown for a subset of rows, as once, few, many or a class of expanded clone.

once	TRBJ1-4	TRBV2	NA	TGTGCCAGCAATGAGATCAGGGATGAAAAACTGTTTTTT	CASNEIRDEKLFF
NA	TRBJ1-2	TRBV6-4	NA	TGTGCCAGCAGGCCCGGAACAGGGTCCGATGGCTACACCTTC	CASRPGTGSDGYTF
NA	TRBJ2-2	TRBV5-4	NA	TGTGCCAGCAGCTTTGGCGGCCCTGCAGGGCCCACCGGGGAGCTGTTTTTT	CASSFGGPAGPTGELFF
NA	TRBJ1-2	TRBV15	NA	TGTGCCACCAGCAGGGTTGACACTAACTATGGCTACACCTTC	CATSRVDTNYGYTF
few	TRBJ2-2	TRBV2	NA	TGTGCCAGCATCACGACAAGGAACACCGGGGAGCTGTTTTTT	CASITTRNTGELFF
NA	TRBJ1-2	TRBV5-3	TRBD1	TGTGCCAGAAGCTCCGACAGGGCGGACTATGGCTACACCTTC	CARSSDRADYGYTF
NA	TRBJ2-7	TRBV7-3	TRBD1	TGTGCCAGCAGCCCCGGACAGGGGTACGAGCAGTACTTC	CASSPGQGYEQYF
NA	TRBJ2-5	TRBV5-1	TRBD2	TGCGCCAGCAGCTTGGGACAATTTAGCGGGAGGTCAGGAGAGACCCAGTACTTC	CASSLGQFSGRSGETQYF
NA	TRBJ1-5	TRBV5-6	TRBD1	TGTGCCAGCAGCACGGGACAGAATAATCAGCCCCAGCATTTT	CASSTGQNNQPQHF
NA	TRBJ2-4	TRBV5-6	NA	TGTGCCAGCAGCTTAATCGACAGGGCCAAAAACATTCAGTACTTC	CASSLIDRAKNIQYF
medium-sized	TRBJ1-5	TRBV7-6	TRBD1	TGTGCCAGCAGCCAAGGACAGGGGCCCACTAGCAATCAGCCCCAGCATTTT	CASSQGQGPTSNQPQHF
NA	TRBJ2-3	TRBV29-1	NA	TGCAGCGTTGAAGTCGGGGAAGGGTTTAGCACAGATACGCAGTATTTT	CSVEVGEGFSTDTQYF
NA	TRBJ2-3	TRBV7-3	TRBD2	TGTGCCAGCAGCTTAGGTCCTAGCGGGGGATATACGCAGTATTTT	CASSLGPSGGYTQYF
few	TRBJ2-7	TRBV6-6	NA	TGTGCCAGCAGTTCGGGGTTTCGACTATACTTC	CASSSGFRLYF
NA	TRBJ1-1	TRBV5-1	NA	TGCGCCAGCAGCTCGAAACCTTACACCGACGGGGATGGAGGCACTGAAGCTTTCTTT	CASSSKPYTDGDGGTEAFF
NA	TRBJ2-7	TRBV18	NA	TGTGCCAGCTCACCTCCGGGACTTATGACTTCCTACGAGCAGTACTTC	CASSPPGLMTSYEQYF
NA	TRBJ1-2	TRBV5-6	TRBD1	TGTGCCAGCAGTCTGGACAGGGGGTATGGCTACACCTTC	CASSLDRGYGYTF